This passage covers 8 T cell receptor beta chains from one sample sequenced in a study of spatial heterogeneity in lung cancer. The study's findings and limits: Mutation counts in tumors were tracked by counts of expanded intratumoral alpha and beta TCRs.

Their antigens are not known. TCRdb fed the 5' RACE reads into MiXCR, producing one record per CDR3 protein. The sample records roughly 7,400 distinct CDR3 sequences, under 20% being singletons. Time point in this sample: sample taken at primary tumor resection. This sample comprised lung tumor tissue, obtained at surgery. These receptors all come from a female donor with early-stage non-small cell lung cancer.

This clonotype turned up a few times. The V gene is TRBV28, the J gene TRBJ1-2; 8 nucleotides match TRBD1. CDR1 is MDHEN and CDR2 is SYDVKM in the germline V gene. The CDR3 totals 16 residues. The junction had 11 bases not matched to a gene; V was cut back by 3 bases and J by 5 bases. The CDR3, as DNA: TGTGCCAGCAGTTTGGGCAGGGGGCAAAGGAAGTATGGCTACACCTTC. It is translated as CASSLGRGQRKYGYTF.

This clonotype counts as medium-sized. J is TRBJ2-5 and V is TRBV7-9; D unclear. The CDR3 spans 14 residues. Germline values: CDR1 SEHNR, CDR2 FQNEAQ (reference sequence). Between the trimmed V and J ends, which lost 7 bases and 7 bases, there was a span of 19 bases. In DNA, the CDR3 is TGTGCCAGCACCTTGTCCCCTCTGGGGTTGACCCAGTACTTC. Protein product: CASTLSPLGLTQYF.

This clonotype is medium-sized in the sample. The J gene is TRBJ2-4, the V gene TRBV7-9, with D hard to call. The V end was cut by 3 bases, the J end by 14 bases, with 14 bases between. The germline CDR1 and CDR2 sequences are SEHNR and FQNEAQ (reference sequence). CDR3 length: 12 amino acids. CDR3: CASSLGSLMKYF. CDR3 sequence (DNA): TGTGCCAGCAGCTTGGGCAGCCTCATGAAGTACTTC.

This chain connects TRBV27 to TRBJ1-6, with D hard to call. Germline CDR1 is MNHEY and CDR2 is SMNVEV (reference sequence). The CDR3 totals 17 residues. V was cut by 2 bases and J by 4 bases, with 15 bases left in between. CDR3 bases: TGTGCCAGCAGTTTACTACCTTTCGGGGTGTATAATTCACCCCTCCACTTT. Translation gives CASSLLPFGVYNSPLHF.

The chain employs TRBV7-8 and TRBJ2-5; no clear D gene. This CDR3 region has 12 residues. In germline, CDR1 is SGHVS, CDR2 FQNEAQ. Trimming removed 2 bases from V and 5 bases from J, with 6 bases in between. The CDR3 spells CASSLQDETQYF. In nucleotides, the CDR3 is TGTGCCAGCAGCTTACAGGACGAGACCCAGTACTTC.

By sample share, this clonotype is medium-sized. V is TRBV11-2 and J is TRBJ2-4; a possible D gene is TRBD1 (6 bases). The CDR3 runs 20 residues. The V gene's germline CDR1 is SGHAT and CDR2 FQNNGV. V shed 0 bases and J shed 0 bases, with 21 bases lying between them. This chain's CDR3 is CASSLDTLTGRPLAKNIQYF. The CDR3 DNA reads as TGTGCCAGCAGCTTAGATACCTTGACAGGTCGACCGTTAGCCAAAAACATTCAGTACTTC. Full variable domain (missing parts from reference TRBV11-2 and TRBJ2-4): EAGVAQSPRYKIIEKRQSVAFWCNPISGHATLYWYQQILGQGPKLLIQFQNNGVVDDSQLPKDRFSAERLKGVDSTLKIQPAKLEDSAVYLCASSLDTLTGRPLAKNIQYFGAGTRLSVL.

In DNA form, the CDR3 reads TGTGCCAGTAGTATCCCCAGGGGGGCTGGGGCCAACGTCCTGACTTTC. Protein sequence: CASSIPRGAGANVLTF. The rearrangement links TRBV19 to TRBJ2-6; the D gene is possibly TRBD1 (7 bases). Per the germline V gene, CDR1 is LNHDA and CDR2 is SQIVND (reference sequence). The CDR3 is 16 amino acids. V was trimmed by 3 bases and J by 2 bases, leaving 11 bases between them. The whole variable domain, filled in from reference TRBV19 and TRBJ2-6, reads DGGITQSPKYLFRKEGQNVTLSCEQNLNHDAMYWYRQDPGQGLRLIYYSQIVNDFQKGDIAEGYSVSREKKESFPLTVTSAQKNPTAFYLCASSIPRGAGANVLTFGAGSRLTVL.

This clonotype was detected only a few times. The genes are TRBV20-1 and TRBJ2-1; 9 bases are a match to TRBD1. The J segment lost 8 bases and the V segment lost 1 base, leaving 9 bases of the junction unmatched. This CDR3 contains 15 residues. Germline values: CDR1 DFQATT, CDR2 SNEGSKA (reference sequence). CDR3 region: CSARGSTGGSYEQFF. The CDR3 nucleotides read TGCAGTGCTAGAGGTTCGACAGGGGGTTCGTATGAGCAGTTCTTC.